The entry below describes one T cell receptor beta chain. Its antigen is undetermined. Within the ViraFEST assay, antigen-specific CD4+ T cells underwent expansion with viral peptide pools prior to sequencing. The authors isolated CD4+ T cells after approximately 9 days of culture. No vaccinee had earlier SARS-CoV-2 infection, and nucleocapsid antibodies were negative. The researchers cultured fewer than 2.5 million PBMC per well with 8 to 10 IU/ml IL-2 and roughly 9.4 ug/ml peptides. This CDR3 is built from 15 residues. V was pared by 8 bases and J by 10 bases, with 21 bases between. Per the germline V gene, CDR1 is MNHEY and CDR2 is SVGAGI. Here immunoSEQ multiplex PCR was the method, and the copy in TCRdb shows in-frame clones only, minus some. The table shows roughly 63,000 clones, with about four fifths occurring only once. This specimen comes from a study of vaccination effects on CD4 cells after COVID-19.

Points from the study as a whole: Marked clonal contraction was seen late after vaccination (in both infection- and vaccine-induced clones).

V is TRBV6-5 and J is TRBJ1-6; no firm D call. This TCR derives from a human donor who received a COVID-19 vaccine. The sample here was CD4+ T cells from PBMCs cultured with SARS-CoV-2 spike peptides, taken before COVID-19 vaccination. Written as DNA, the CDR3 is TGTGCCAGCCGAGTAGAGGGAGGGATTAACTCACCCCTCCACTTT. As protein: CASRVEGGINSPLHF.